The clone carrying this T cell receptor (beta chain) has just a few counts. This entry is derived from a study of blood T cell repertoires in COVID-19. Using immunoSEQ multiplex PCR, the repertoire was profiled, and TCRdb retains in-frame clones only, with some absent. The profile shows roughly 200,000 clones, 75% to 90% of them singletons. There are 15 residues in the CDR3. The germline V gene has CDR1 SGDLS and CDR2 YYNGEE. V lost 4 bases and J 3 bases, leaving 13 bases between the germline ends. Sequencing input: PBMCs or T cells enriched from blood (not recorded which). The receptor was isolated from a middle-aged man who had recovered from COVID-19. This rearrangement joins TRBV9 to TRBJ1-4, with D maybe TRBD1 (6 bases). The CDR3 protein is CASSNGRQANEKLFF. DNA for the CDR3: TGTGCCAGCAGCAATGGGCGACAGGCTAATGAAAAACTGTTTTTT.